The sample holds many counts of the clone carrying this T cell receptor (beta chain). Its specificity is not known. The data derive from a study of human T cells and chemical hapten exposure. Overall study: Alopecia areata, totalis or universalis was found in mostly female patients. Regarding the study as a whole: Since the donors had alopecia, their immune response may not be the same as that of healthy people.

Per germline, CDR1 KGHDR and CDR2 SFDVKD. The CDR3 totals 16 residues. The germline V and J ends were trimmed by 6 bases and 0 bases, with 16 bases remaining between them. Time point defined: patch test 2, 6 weeks after DPC sensitization. Treatment given: therapeutic diphenylcyclopropenone sensitization with weekly scalp DPC. Alopecia patients deemed DPC-suitable, aged 18 to 70, excluding pregnancy. Unique molecular identifiers were attached to individual cDNA molecules during library preparation. TCRdb reprocessed the RACE reads with MiXCR, giving one entry per CDR3 protein. The sample holds roughly 40,000 distinct CDR3 sequences; around 9.3% are singletons and the top ten take 15%.

The chain carries TRBV24-1 and TRBJ2-5; D could derive from TRBD1 or TRBD2 (5 bases each). The sequence came from a woman aged 40 to 55 with alopecia areata. Some clones in this sample may be carry-over from other donors' samples. This material consisted of whole blood, taken in connection with sensitization to the hapten diphenylcyclopropenone (DPC). As DNA, the CDR3 is TGTGCCACCAGTCCTAGAACGGGGCCAAACCAAGAGACCCAGTACTTC. This encodes CATSPRTGPNQETQYF.